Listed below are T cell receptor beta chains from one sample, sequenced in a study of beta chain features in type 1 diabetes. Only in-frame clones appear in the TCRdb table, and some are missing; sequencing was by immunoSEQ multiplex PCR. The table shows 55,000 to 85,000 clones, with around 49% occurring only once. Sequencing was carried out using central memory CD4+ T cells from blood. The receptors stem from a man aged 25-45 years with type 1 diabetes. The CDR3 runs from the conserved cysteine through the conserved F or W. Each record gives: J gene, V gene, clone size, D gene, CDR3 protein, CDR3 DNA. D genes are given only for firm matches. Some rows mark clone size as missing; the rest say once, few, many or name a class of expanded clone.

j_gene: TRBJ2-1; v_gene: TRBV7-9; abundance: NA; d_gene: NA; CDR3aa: CASSLVREQFF; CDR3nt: TGTGCCAGCAGCTTAGTCAGAGAGCAGTTCTTC
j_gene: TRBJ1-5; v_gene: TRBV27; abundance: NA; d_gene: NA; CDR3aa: CASSPQSDDQPQHF; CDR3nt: TGTGCCAGCAGTCCACAATCTGATGATCAGCCCCAGCATTTT
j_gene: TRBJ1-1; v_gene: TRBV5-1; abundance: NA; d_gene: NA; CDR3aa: CASSDTGSDTEAFF; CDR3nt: TGCGCCAGCAGCGATACAGGGTCGGACACTGAAGCTTTCTTT
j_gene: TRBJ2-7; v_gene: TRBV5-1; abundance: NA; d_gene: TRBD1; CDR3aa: CASSSHRGEQYF; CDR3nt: TGCGCCAGCAGCAGCCACAGGGGAGAGCAGTACTTC
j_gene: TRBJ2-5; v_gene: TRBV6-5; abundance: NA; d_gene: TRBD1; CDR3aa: CASSPGTVQETQYF; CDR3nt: TGTGCCAGCAGCCCCGGGACAGTACAAGAGACCCAGTACTTC
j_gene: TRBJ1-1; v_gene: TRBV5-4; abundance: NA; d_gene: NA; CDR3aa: CASSLQGGALNTEAFF; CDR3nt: TGTGCCAGCAGCTTGCAAGGGGGAGCTTTGAACACTGAAGCTTTCTTT
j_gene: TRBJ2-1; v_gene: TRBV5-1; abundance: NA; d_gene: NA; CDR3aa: CASSQGGISDEQFF; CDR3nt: TGCGCCAGCAGCCAAGGAGGTATCTCAGATGAGCAGTTCTTC
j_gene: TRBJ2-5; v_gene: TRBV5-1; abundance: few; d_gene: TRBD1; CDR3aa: CASSPRDRGLRETQYF; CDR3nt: TGCGCCAGCAGCCCTCGGGACAGGGGGCTTCGAGAGACCCAGTACTTC
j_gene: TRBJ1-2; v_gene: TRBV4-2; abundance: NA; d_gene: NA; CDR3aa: CASSQDQANYGYTF; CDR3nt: TGTGCCAGCAGCCAAGATCAGGCTAACTATGGCTACACCTTC
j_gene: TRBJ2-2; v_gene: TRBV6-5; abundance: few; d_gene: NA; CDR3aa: CASSYLGSPNAGELFF; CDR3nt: TGTGCCAGCAGTTACCTCGGTAGCCCTAACGCCGGGGAGCTGTTTTTT
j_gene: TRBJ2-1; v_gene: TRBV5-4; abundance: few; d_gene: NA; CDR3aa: CASPMAGRRVNEQFF; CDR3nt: TGTGCCAGCCCCATGGCGGGGCGTAGGGTCAATGAGCAGTTCTTC
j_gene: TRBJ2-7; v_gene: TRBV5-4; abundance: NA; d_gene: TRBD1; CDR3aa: CASSSGTGKTWEQYF; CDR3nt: TGTGCCAGCAGCTCGGGGACAGGGAAAACTTGGGAGCAGTACTTC
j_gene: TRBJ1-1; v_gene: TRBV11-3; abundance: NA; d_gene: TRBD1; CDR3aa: CASSPGGAGGYTEAFF; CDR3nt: TGTGCCAGCAGCCCGGGCGGGGCAGGGGGCTACACTGAAGCTTTCTTT
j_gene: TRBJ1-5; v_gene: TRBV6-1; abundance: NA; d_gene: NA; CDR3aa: CASSLFNQPQHF; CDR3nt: TGTGCCAGCAGCCTATTTAATCAGCCCCAGCATTTT
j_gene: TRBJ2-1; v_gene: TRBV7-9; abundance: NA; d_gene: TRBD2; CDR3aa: CASSLDGLAGDEQFF; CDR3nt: TGTGCCAGCAGCTTAGACGGTCTAGCGGGAGATGAGCAGTTCTTC
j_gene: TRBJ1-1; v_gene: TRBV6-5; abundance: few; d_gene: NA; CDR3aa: CASSYSDSYTEAFF; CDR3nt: TGTGCCAGCAGTTACTCGGACAGTTACACTGAAGCTTTCTTT
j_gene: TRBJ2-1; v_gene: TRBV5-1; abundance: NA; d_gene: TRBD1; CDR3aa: CASSRDRPYNEQFF; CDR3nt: TGCGCCAGCAGCAGGGACAGACCTTACAATGAGCAGTTCTTC
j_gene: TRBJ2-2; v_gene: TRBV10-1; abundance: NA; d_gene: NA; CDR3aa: CASSEDSDSGELFF; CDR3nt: TGCGCCAGCAGTGAGGATAGCGATAGCGGGGAGCTGTTTTTT
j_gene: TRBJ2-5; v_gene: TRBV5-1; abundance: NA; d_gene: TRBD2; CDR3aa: CASSQTSGAQETQYF; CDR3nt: TGCGCCAGCAGCCAGACTAGCGGGGCGCAAGAGACCCAGTACTTC
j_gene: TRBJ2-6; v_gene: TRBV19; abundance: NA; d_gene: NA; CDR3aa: CASMKSSGANVLTF; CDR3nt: TGTGCCAGTATGAAGAGCTCTGGGGCCAACGTCCTGACTTTC
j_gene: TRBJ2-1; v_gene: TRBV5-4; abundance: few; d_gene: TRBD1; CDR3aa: CAGQGAGGSEQFF; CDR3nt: TGTGCCGGTCAGGGGGCTGGGGGTAGTGAGCAGTTCTTC
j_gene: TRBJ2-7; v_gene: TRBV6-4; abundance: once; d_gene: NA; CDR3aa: CASSLELADEQYF; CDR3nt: TGTGCCAGCAGCTTGGAGCTAGCTGACGAGCAGTACTTC
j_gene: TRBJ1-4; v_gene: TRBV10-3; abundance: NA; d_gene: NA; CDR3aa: CAAGGVTNEKLFF; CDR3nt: TGTGCCGCGGGGGGAGTAACTAATGAAAAACTGTTTTTT
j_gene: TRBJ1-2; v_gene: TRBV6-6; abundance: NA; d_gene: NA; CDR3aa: CASSYMRGMDYGYTF; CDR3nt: TGTGCCAGCAGTTACATGCGAGGGATGGACTATGGCTACACCTTC
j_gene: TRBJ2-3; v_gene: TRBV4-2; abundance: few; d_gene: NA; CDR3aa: CASSQGRDGAQYF; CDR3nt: TGTGCCAGCAGCCAAGGTCGAGACGGGGCGCAGTATTTT
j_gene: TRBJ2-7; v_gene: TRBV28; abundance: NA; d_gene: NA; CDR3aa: CASRVQGGYEQYF; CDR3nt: TGTGCCAGCAGGGTTCAGGGGGGATACGAGCAGTACTTC
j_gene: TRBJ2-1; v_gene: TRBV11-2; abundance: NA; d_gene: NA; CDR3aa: CASSFGAGRMNEQFF; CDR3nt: TGTGCCAGCAGCTTCGGAGCGGGTCGTATGAATGAGCAGTTCTTC
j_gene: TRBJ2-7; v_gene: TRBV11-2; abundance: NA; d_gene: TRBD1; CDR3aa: CASSLVRGPHEQYF; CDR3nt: TGTGCCAGCAGCTTAGTCAGGGGGCCCCACGAGCAGTACTTC
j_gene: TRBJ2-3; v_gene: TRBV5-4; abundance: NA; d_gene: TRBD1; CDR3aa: CASSPGQGYSTGTDTQYF; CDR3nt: TGTGCCAGCAGCCCTGGACAGGGTTATTCTACTGGCACAGATACGCAGTATTTT
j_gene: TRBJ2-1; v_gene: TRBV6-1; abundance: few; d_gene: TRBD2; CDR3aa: CASSGPLTSGGAHEQFF; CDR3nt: TGTGCCAGCAGTGGGCCTCTGACTAGCGGGGGGGCCCATGAGCAGTTCTTC
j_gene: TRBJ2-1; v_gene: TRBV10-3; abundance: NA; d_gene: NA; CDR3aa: CTISEESSYNEQFF; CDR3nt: TGTACCATCAGTGAGGAGTCGAGCTACAATGAGCAGTTCTTC
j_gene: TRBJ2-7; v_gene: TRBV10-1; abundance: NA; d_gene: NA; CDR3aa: CASSESGRYEQYF; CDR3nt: TGCGCCAGCAGTGAGTCGGGCCGCTACGAGCAGTACTTC
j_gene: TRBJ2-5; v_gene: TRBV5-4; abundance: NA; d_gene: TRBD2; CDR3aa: CASSTGGAGATQYF; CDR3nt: TGTGCCAGCAGTACCGGAGGGGCGGGAGCGACCCAGTACTTC
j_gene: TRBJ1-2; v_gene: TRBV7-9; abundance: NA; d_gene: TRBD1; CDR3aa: CASSKSTGLNGYTF; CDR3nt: TGTGCCAGCAGCAAATCGACAGGGTTGAACGGCTACACCTTC
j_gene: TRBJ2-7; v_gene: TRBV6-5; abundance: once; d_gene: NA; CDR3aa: CASSYQWGQGEQYF; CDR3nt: TGTGCCAGCAGTTACCAGTGGGGGCAGGGCGAGCAGTACTTC
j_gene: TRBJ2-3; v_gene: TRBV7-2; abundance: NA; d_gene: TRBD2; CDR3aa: CASRIAGGPTDTQYF; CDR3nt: TGTGCCAGCAGGATAGCGGGGGGGCCGACAGATACGCAGTATTTT
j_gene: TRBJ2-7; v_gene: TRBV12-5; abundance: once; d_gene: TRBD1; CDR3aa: CASGPEDRGEYF; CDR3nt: TGTGCTAGTGGTCCAGAAGACAGGGGAGAGTACTTC
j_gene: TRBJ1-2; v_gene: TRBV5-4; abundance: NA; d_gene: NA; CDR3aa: CASSTRAGAYGYTF; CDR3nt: TGTGCCAGCAGCACCCGTGCAGGGGCCTATGGCTACACCTTC
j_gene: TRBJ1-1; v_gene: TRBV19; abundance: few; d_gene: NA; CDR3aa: CASSIQQGSEAFF; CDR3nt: TGTGCCAGTAGTATACAACAGGGCTCTGAAGCTTTCTTT
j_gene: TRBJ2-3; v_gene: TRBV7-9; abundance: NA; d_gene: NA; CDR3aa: CASSLESLDQGTQYF; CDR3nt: TGTGCCAGCAGCTTAGAATCCCTAGATCAGGGTACGCAGTATTTT
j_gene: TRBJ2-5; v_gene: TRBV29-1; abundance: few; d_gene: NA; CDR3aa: CSVEGGTSPFETQYF; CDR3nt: TGCAGCGTTGAGGGGGGTACTAGCCCTTTCGAGACCCAGTACTTC
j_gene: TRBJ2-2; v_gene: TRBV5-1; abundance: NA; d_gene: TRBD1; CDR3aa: CASSWTGGPGELFF; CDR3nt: TGCGCCAGCAGCTGGACAGGGGGCCCCGGGGAGCTGTTTTTT
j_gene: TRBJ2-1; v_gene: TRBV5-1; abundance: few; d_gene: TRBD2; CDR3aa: CASSPLAGEVNEQFF; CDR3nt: TGCGCCAGCAGCCCACTAGCGGGAGAGGTCAATGAGCAGTTCTTC
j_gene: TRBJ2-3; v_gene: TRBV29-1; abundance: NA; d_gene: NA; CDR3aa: CSVSTRADTQYF; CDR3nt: TGCAGCGTCTCAACCAGGGCAGATACGCAGTATTTT
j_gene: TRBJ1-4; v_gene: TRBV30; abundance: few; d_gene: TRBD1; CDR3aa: CAWSLGTGEEKLFF; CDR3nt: TGTGCCTGGAGTTTGGGGACAGGGGAAGAAAAACTGTTTTTT
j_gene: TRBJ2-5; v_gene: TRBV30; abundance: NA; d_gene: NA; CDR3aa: CAWSFGSGQETQYF; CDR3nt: TGTGCCTGGAGTTTTGGGAGCGGCCAAGAGACCCAGTACTTC
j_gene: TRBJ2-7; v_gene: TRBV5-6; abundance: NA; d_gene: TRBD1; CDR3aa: CASSKQGASRYEQYF; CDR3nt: TGTGCCAGCAGCAAACAGGGGGCTTCGCGCTACGAGCAGTACTTC
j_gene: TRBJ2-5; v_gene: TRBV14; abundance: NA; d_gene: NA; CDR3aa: CASSHRKAVQETQYF; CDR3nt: TGTGCCAGCAGCCACCGCAAGGCGGTCCAAGAGACCCAGTACTTC